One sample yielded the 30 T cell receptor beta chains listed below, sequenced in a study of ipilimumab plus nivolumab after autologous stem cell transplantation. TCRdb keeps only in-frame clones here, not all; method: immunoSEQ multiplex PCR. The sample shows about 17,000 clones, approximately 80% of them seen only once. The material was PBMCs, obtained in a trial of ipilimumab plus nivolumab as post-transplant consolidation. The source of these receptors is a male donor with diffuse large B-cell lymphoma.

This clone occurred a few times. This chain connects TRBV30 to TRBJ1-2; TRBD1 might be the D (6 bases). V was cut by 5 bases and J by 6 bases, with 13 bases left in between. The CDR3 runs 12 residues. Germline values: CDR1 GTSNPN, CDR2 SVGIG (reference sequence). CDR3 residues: CAWDRWPHGYTF. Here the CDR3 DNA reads TGTGCCTGGGACAGGTGGCCGCATGGCTACACCTTC.

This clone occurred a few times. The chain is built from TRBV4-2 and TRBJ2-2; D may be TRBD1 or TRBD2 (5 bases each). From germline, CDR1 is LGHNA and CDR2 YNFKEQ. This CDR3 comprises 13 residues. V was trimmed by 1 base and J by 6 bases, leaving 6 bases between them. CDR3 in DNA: TGTGCCAGCAGCCAAGGGGGGTCCGGGGAGCTGTTTTTT. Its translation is CASSQGGSGELFF.

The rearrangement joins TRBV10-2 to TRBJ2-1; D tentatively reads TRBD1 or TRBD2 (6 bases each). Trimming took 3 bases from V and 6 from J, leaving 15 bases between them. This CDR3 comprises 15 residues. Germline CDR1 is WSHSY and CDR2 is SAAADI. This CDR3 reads CASSDVGGSLNEQFF. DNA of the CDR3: TGCGCCAGCAGTGACGTAGGGGGGTCCCTCAATGAGCAGTTCTTC.

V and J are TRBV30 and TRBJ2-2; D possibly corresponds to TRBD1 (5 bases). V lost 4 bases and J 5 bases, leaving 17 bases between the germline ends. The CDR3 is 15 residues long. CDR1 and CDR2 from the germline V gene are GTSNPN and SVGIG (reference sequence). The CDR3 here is CAWTLWAGNTGELFF. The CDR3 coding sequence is TGTGCCTGGACCTTATGGGCAGGGAATACCGGGGAGCTGTTTTTT.

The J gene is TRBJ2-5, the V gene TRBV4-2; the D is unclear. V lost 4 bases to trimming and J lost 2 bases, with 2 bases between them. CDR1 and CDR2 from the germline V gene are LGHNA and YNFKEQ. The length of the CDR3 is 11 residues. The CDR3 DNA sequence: TGTGCCAGCAGCCGTCAAGAGACCCAGTACTTC. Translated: CASSRQETQYF.

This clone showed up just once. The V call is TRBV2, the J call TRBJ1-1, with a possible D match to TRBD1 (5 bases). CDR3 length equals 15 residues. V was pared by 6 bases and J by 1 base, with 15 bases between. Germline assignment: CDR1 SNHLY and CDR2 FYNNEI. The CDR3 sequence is CASRREQAENTEAFF. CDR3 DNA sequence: TGTGCCAGCAGACGAGAACAGGCCGAGAACACTGAAGCTTTCTTT.

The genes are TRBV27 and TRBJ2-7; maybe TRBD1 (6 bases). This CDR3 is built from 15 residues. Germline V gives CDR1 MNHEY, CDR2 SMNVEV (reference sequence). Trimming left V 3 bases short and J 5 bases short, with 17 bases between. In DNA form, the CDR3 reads TGTGCCAGCAGTTTCATTACAGGGCCCTACAACGAGCAGTACTTC. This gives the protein CASSFITGPYNEQYF.

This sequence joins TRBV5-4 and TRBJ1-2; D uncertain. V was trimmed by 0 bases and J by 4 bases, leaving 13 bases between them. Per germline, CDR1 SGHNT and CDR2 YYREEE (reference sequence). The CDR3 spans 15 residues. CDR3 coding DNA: TGTGCCAGCAGCTTGGCCGGCAGACCTATCTATGGCTACACCTTC. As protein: CASSLAGRPIYGYTF.

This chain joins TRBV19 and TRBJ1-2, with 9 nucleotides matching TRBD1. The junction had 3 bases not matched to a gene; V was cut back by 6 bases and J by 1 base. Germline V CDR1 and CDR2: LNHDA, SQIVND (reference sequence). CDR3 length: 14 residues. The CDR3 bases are TGTGCCAGTAGCCGGACAGGGGATAACTATGGCTACACCTTC. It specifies CASSRTGDNYGYTF.

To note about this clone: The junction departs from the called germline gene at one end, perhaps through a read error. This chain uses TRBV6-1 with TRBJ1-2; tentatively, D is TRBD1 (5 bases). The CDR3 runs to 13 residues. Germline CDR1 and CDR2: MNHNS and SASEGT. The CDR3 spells CASSSDGDYDYTF. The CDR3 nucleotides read TGTGCCAGCTCGTCGGACGGGGACTATGACTACACCTTC.

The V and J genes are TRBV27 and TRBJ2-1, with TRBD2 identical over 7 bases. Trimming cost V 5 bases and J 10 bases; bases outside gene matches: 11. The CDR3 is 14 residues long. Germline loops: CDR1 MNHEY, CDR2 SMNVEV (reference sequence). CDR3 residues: CASSTSPGLEEQFF. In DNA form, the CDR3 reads TGTGCCAGCAGTACAAGCCCAGGACTAGAGGAGCAGTTCTTC.

In DNA, the CDR3 is TGTGCCAGCAGCTCCGAGGGGGGCCCGAACACCGGGGAGCTGTTTTTT. Protein: CASSSEGGPNTGELFF. V is TRBV7-3 and J is TRBJ2-2, with D perhaps TRBD1 or TRBD2 (6 bases each). Trimming took 4 bases from V and 0 from J, leaving 12 bases between them. Germline CDR1 reads SGHTA; CDR2 reads FQGTGA. The CDR3 runs to 16 residues.

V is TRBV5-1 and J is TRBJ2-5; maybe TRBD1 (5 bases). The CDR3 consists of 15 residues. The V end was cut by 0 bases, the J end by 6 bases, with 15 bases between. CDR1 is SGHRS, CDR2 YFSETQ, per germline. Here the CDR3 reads CASSLDQGLAKTQYF. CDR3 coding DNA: TGCGCCAGCAGCTTGGATCAGGGTCTGGCAAAGACCCAGTACTTC.

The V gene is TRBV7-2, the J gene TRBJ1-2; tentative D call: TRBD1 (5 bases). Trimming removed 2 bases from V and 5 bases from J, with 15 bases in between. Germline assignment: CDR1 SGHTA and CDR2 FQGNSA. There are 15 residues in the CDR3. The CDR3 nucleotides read TGTGCCAGCAGCTTAACAGGTTTCGTCGAATATGGCTACACCTTC. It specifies CASSLTGFVEYGYTF.

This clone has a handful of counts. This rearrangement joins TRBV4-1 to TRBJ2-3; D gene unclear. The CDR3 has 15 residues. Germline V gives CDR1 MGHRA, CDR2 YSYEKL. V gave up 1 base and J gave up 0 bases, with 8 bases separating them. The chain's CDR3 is CASSQAGPSTDTQYF. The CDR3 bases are TGCGCCAGCAGCCAAGCCGGGCCTAGCACAGATACGCAGTATTTT.

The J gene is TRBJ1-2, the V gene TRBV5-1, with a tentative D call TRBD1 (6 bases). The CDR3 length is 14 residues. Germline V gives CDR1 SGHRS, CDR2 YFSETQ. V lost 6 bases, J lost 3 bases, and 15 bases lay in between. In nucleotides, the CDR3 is TGCGCCAGCACCCCTGAGGGGGGGGACTATGGCTACACCTTC. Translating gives CASTPEGGDYGYTF.

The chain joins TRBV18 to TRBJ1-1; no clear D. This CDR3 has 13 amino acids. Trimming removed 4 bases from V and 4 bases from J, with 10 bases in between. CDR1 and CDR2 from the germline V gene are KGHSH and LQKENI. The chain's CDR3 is CASSLTGSTEAFF. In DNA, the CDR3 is TGTGCCAGCTCACTCACGGGCAGCACTGAAGCTTTCTTT.

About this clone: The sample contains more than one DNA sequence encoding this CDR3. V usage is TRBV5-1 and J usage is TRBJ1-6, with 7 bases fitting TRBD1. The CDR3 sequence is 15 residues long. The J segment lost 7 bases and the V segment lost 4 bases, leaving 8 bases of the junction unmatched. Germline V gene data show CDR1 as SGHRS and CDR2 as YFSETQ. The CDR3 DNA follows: TGCGCCAGCAGCCTGCAGGGGGGCGACAATTCACCCCTCCACTTT. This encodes CASSLQGGDNSPLHF.

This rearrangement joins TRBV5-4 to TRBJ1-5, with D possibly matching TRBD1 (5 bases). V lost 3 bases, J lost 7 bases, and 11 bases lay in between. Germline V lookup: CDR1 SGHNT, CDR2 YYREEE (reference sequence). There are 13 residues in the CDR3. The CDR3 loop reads CASSWDPSQPQHF. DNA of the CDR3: TGTGCCAGCAGCTGGGACCCCTCGCAGCCCCAGCATTTT.

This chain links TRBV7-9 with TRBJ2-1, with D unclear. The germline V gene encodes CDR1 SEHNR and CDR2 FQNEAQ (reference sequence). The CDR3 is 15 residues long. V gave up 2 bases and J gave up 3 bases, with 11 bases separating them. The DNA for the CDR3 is TGTGCCAGCAGCTTATTATCCCCAATCTACAATGAGCAGTTCTTC. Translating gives CASSLLSPIYNEQFF.

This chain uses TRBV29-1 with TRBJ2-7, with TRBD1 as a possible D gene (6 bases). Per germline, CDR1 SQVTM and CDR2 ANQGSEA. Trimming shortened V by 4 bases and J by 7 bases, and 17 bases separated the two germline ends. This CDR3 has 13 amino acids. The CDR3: CSVGSGKGDEQYF. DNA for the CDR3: TGCAGCGTTGGTTCGGGGAAGGGGGATGAGCAGTACTTC.

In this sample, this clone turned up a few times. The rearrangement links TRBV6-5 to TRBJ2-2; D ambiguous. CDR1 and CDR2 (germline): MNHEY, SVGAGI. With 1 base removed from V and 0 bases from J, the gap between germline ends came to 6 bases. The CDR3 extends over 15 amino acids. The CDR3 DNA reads TGTGCCAGCAGTTACTTCGCGTCGAACACCGGGGAGCTGTTTTTT. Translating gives CASSYFASNTGELFF.

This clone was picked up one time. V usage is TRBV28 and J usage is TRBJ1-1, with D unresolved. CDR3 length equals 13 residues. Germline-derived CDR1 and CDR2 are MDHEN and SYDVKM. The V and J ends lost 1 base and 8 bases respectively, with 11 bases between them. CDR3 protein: CASSLYQVGEAFF. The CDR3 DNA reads TGTGCCAGCAGTTTATATCAAGTGGGGGAAGCTTTCTTT.

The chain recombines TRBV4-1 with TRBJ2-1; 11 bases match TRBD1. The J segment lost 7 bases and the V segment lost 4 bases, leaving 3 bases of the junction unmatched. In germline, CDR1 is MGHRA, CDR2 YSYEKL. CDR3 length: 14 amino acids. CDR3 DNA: TGCGCCAGCAGCCGGGACAGGGGGAGAAATGAGCAGTTCTTC. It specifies CASSRDRGRNEQFF.

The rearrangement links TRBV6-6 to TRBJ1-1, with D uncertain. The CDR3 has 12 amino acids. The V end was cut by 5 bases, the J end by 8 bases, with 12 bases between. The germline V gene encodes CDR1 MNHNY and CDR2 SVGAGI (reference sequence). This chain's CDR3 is CASSPSRMEAFF. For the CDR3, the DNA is TGTGCCAGCAGTCCAAGTCGTATGGAAGCTTTCTTT.

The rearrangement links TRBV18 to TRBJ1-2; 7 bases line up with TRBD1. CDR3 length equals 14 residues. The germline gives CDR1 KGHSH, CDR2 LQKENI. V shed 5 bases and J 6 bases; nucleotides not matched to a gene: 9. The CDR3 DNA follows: TGTGCCAGCTCATTGGACAGGTCTTCTAATGGCTACACCTTC. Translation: CASSLDRSSNGYTF.

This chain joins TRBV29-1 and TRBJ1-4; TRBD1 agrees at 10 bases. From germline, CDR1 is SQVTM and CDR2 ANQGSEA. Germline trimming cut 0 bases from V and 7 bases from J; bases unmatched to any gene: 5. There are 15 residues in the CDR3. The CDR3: CSVEDTDRGSEKLFF. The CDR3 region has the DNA TGCAGCGTTGAAGATACGGACAGGGGGAGTGAAAAACTGTTTTTT.

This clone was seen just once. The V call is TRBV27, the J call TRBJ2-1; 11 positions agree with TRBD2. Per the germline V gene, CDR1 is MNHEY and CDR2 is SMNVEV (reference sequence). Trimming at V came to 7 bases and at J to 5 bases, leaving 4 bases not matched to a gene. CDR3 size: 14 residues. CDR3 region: CASTRLAGNNEQFF. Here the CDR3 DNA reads TGTGCCAGCACCCGACTAGCGGGAAACAATGAGCAGTTCTTC.

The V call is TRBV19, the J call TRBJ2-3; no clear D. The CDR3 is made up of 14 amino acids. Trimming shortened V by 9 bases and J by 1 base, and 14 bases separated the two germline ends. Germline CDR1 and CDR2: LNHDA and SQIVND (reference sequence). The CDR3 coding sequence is TGTGCCAGCAATGAGTGGTATGGCACAGATACGCAGTATTTT. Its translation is CASNEWYGTDTQYF.

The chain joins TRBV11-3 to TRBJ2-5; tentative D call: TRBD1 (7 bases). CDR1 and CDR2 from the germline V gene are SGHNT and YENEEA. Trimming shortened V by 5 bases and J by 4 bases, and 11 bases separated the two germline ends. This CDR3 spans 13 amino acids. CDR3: CASSSRGAETQYF. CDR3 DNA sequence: TGTGCCAGCAGCAGCAGGGGGGCAGAGACCCAGTACTTC.